A single sample is the source of the 12 T cell receptor beta chains below, sequenced in a study of T cell responses to AZD1222 COVID-19 vaccine. Generated by immunoSEQ multiplex PCR, the TCRdb table keeps only in-frame clones and is missing some. The data contain roughly 120,000 clones, roughly nine tenths of them seen just once; the ten biggest clones take up roughly 1.4%. The specimen comprised peripheral blood, sampled 28 days after the second AZD1222 dose. Every receptor here comes from an adult who received the AZD1222 COVID-19 vaccine.

Turning to this clone: The junction does not match germline at one end; this may be a read error. This sequence joins TRBV12-3 or TRBV12-4 and TRBJ1-2; TRBD1 aligns across 8 bases. This CDR3 is built from 11 residues. The CDR3 bases are TGTGCCAGCAGGGGACCGGGACAGGCAAACTTC. It specifies CASRGPGQANF.

This sequence joins TRBV4-2 and TRBJ1-5, with a tentative D call TRBD1 (5 bases). CDR1 and CDR2 (germline): LGHNA, YNFKEQ. The CDR3 is 14 residues long. The germline V and J ends were trimmed by 0 bases and 7 bases, with 10 bases remaining between them. In DNA, the CDR3 is TGTGCCAGCAGCCAAGATCGGGGGGTCCAGCCCCAGCATTTT. Amino acid sequence: CASSQDRGVQPQHF.

This CDR3 is CASTAGGETQYF. The DNA for the CDR3 is TGTGCCAGCACAGCGGGAGGAGAGACCCAGTACTTC. The V gene is TRBV28, the J gene TRBJ2-5; TRBD2 agrees at 9 bases. Germline V gene sequence: CDR1 MDHEN, CDR2 SYDVKM. Losses at the gene ends were 7 bases for V and 4 bases for J; bases not matched to a gene: 1. There are 12 residues in the CDR3. The full variable domain, in which reference TRBV28 and TRBJ2-5 provide the parts outside the CDR3, is DVKVTQSSRYLVKRTGEKVFLECVQDMDHENMFWYRQDPGLGLRLIYFSYDVKMKEKGDIPEGYSVSREKKERFSLILESASTNQTSMYLCASTAGGETQYFGPGTRLLVL.

V and J are TRBV11-2 and TRBJ2-5; 11 bases match TRBD2. There are 16 residues in the CDR3. Germline lookup yields CDR1 SGHAT and CDR2 FQNNGV. Trimming removed 1 base from V and 3 bases from J; junction bases left unmatched: 4. The CDR3 nucleotides are TGTGCCAGCAGCTTAGGGAATAGCGGGAGGGAAGAGACCCAGTACTTC. The encoded protein is CASSLGNSGREETQYF. Full variable domain (missing parts from reference TRBV11-2 and TRBJ2-5): EAGVAQSPRYKIIEKRQSVAFWCNPISGHATLYWYQQILGQGPKLLIQFQNNGVVDDSQLPKDRFSAERLKGVDSTLKIQPAKLEDSAVYLCASSLGNSGREETQYFGPGTRLLVL.

The rearrangement joins TRBV19 to TRBJ2-2, with 7 bases fitting TRBD1. J was trimmed by 1 base and V by 9 bases; bases with no gene match: 5. CDR3 length: 14 residues. Germline V gives CDR1 LNHDA, CDR2 SQIVND (reference sequence). The CDR3, as DNA: TGTGCCAGCACGAGGGGGCAGAACACCGGGGAGCTGTTTTTT. Translated, it gives CASTRGQNTGELFF.

This chain links TRBV10-2 with TRBJ2-2; 8 bases are shared with TRBD2. Germline V gene sequence: CDR1 WSHSY, CDR2 SAAADI. The trim removed 3 bases at V and 7 bases at J, leaving 7 bases unmatched. CDR3 size: 15 residues. This CDR3 reads CASSDQREWSGELFF. CDR3 sequence (DNA): TGCGCCAGCAGTGACCAGCGGGAGTGGAGCGGGGAGCTGTTTTTT.

The CDR3 reads CASSSDGPNTEAFF. The CDR3 nucleotides read TGCGCCAGCAGCTCCGACGGGCCGAACACTGAAGCTTTCTTT. J is TRBJ1-1 and V is TRBV5-1; the D is unclear. CDR1 and CDR2 from the germline V gene are SGHRS and YFSETQ. Trimming stripped 3 bases from V and 1 base from J, with 10 bases between. The CDR3 sequence is 14 residues long. Full variable domain (missing parts from reference TRBV5-1 and TRBJ1-1): KAGVTQTPRYLIKTRGQQVTLSCSPISGHRSVSWYQQTPGQGLQFLFEYFSETQRNKGNFPGRFSGRQFSNSRSEMNVSTLELGDSALYLCASSSDGPNTEAFFGQGTRLTVV.

The J gene is TRBJ1-6, the V gene TRBV7-9; D is possibly TRBD1 (5 bases). The length of the CDR3 is 16 residues. The V end was cut by 4 bases, the J end by 9 bases, with 19 bases between. Germline CDR1 and CDR2: SEHNR and FQNEAQ (reference sequence). CDR3 loop: CASSYRDPGVGSPLHF. For the CDR3, the DNA is TGTGCCAGCAGCTACCGGGACCCAGGTGTCGGTTCACCCCTCCACTTT.

The rearrangement uses TRBV21-1 and TRBJ1-1. TRBV21-1 is a pseudogene locus. The length of the CDR3 is 14 residues. CDR3 DNA: TGTGCCAGCAGCAAAGAGGTAGGAGGCACTGAAGCTTTCTTT. Translated: CASSKEVGGTEAFF.

The rearrangement uses TRBV6-6 and TRBJ2-3; D perhaps matches TRBD2 (6 bases). The CDR3 is 15 residues long. The germline V gene encodes CDR1 MNHNY and CDR2 SVGAGI (reference sequence). The germline V and J ends were trimmed by 4 bases and 6 bases, with 17 bases remaining between them. CDR3 protein: CASSSSGLRGDTQYF. The CDR3 DNA is TGTGCCAGCAGTTCCTCGGGACTCCGGGGTGATACGCAGTATTTT.

The gene calls are TRBV7-9 and TRBJ1-5; D is undetermined. The CDR3 extends over 12 amino acids. Per germline, CDR1 SEHNR and CDR2 FQNEAQ (reference sequence). V was cut by 7 bases and J by 7 bases, with 11 bases left in between. The CDR3, as DNA: TGTGCCAGCAACTCGGAGGGCCAGCCCCAGCATTTT. Its translation is CASNSEGQPQHF. Full variable domain (remainder filled in from reference TRBV7-9 and TRBJ1-5): DTGVSQNPRHKITKRGQNVTFRCDPISEHNRLYWYRQTLGQGPEFLTYFQNEAQLEKSRLLSDRFSAERPKGSFSTLEIQRTEQGDSAMYLCASNSEGQPQHFGDGTRLSIL.

The gene calls are TRBV30 and TRBJ1-2; 7 bases are shared with TRBD1. This CDR3 has 15 residues. Losses at the gene ends were 0 bases for V and 4 bases for J; bases not matched to a gene: 8. CDR1 is GTSNPN and CDR2 is SVGIG in the germline V gene (reference sequence). CDR3 DNA sequence: TGTGCCTGGAGTGTCTCAGGGGGGCGCAGCTATGGCTACACCTTC. It yields the protein CAWSVSGGRSYGYTF.